This T cell receptor beta chain emerged from a study of blood T cell repertoires in COVID-19. Original methodology: Amplification of reference gene primers provided the estimated nucleated cell counts. This table comes from immunoSEQ multiplex PCR, and its TCRdb copy is limited to in-frame clones, with some not included. Clone size and V and J calls were adopted from that table, with D and trimming inferred from the DNA. The sample lists approximately 230,000 clones, approximately 84% occurring once. Germline V gene data show CDR1 as SEHNR and CDR2 as FQNEAQ (reference sequence). This CDR3 region has 13 residues. Between the trimmed V and J ends, which lost 4 bases and 1 base, there was a span of 7 bases.

The TCR originated in a man younger than 35 who had recovered from COVID-19. The sequenced material came from PBMCs or T cells enriched from blood (not recorded which). V is TRBV7-9 and J is TRBJ2-5, with unresolved D. CDR3 sequence: CASSSHIQETQYF. The CDR3 nucleotides read TGTGCCAGCAGCTCCCACATCCAAGAGACCCAGTACTTC.